The present entry profiles one T cell receptor (beta chain) with its context. Its antigen is unknown. This entry is derived from a study of CD8 T cells in ankylosing spondylitis. Study-wide results and caveats: Among TCR beta sequences, a motif of several highly homologous variants appeared characteristic of ankylosing spondylitis blood.

The CDR3 totals 12 residues. Trimming left V 9 bases short and J 7 bases short, with 16 bases between. TCRdb passed the 5' RACE reads through MiXCR, listing each CDR3 protein once. The sample shows 100,000 to 150,000 distinct CDR3 sequences, 17% of them seen only once. The receptor comes from a male donor with ankylosing spondylitis. The chain recombines TRBV12-3 or TRBV12-4 with TRBJ2-7; tentatively, D is TRBD1 (5 bases). Sequencing used blood, either unsorted or a sorted T cell fraction (not recorded which). The CDR3, as DNA: TGTGCCAGTGCCACTGGGGCTGGAGAGCAGTACTTC. As protein: CASATGAGEQYF.